This TCR beta chain is drawn from a study of CD8+ T cells in alopecia areata. Study information: Tofacitinib dosing lasted 6 to 18 months, which was then followed by 6 months off drug. Disease severity was quantified as SALT score of affected scalp area. Whole-study findings and limits: Tofacitinib significantly decreased scalp clonality and expanded CD8+ clones among top 100.

The treatment is: oral pan-JAK inhibitor, 5-10 mg twice daily. Sorting of PBMCs yielded the CD4+ and CD8+ T cells. A word on this clone: No antigen is known for it.

Reverse transcribed after extraction, RNA yielded cDNA as the sequencing template. Assay: immunoSEQ multiplex PCR; the TCRdb copy retains only in-frame clones and omits some. The data contain 200,000 to 250,000 clones, 55% to 70% of them singletons. This CDR3 has 13 amino acids. The germline V gene encodes CDR1 MNHEY and CDR2 SVGAGI. Between the trimmed V and J ends, which lost 4 bases and 2 bases, there was a span of 9 bases. Sequences were derived from CD4+ T cells sorted from blood, sampled at week 4, from a patient treated with tofacitinib. V gene TRBV6-5 combines with J gene TRBJ2-7; maybe TRBD1 (5 bases). The origin of this receptor is a human donor with alopecia areata. CDR3 sequence: CASSSDKTYEQYF. In DNA form, the CDR3 reads TGTGCCAGCAGTTCGGACAAGACCTACGAGCAGTACTTC.